Sequencing of this TCR beta chain was carried out in a study of CD8 T cells in Susac syndrome. Turning to this clonotype: Its antigen remains unknown.

Broader study findings: The study recognized that its TCR sequencing and HLA analysis covered a relatively small number of individuals.

Blood CD8+ and CD4+ T cells underwent high-throughput TCR beta sequencing. Reverse transcription of 0.5 to 1 ug RNA was performed with random hexamers. The TCR beta CDR3 was amplified by immunoSEQ multiplex PCR across 54 Vbeta, 13 Jbeta. TCRdb called the immunoSEQ multiplex PCR reads again in MiXCR, with one record for every CDR3 protein. Of about 190,000 distinct CDR3 sequences in the sample, over 85% were seen once. Germline V lookup: CDR1 SGHRS, CDR2 YFSETQ. V was trimmed by 3 bases and J by 4 bases, leaving 13 bases between them. There are 14 residues in the CDR3. V usage is TRBV5-1 and J usage is TRBJ1-2; weak D call: TRBD1 (5 bases). Sequenced input: CD4+ T cells from PBMCs. The source of this sequence is a human donor in good health. CDR3 coding DNA: TGCGCCAGCAGCTCGGACACCTTTGCCTATGGCTACACCTTC. The encoded protein is CASSSDTFAYGYTF.